The rows below give T cell receptor beta chains drawn from one sample of a study of post-analysis software for immune sequencing data. Using its own MiXCR run on the PCR reads, TCRdb lists one record per CDR3 protein. The table shows more than 350,000 distinct CDR3 sequences, with approximately 37% occurring only once. Sequencing was done on a sample of blood. The receptors were gathered from a girl aged 2 to 9 with multiple sclerosis. Both conserved end residues are part of each CDR3. A D gene is named only where the DNA matches it firmly. Clone size appears in some rows only: once, few, many, or a class for an expanded clone.

abundance | j_gene | d_gene | v_gene | CDR3aa | CDR3nt
few | TRBJ2-7 | . | TRBV28 | CAGSERQDSYEQYF | TGTGCCGGCAGTGAACGACAGGACTCCTACGAGCAGTACTTC
. | TRBJ2-7 | . | TRBV5-1 | CASSDNYRDNPYEQYF | TGCGCCAGCAGCGACAATTACCGGGACAACCCCTACGAGCAGTACTTC
. | TRBJ2-6 | . | TRBV6-5 | CASSSTGSPGANVLTF | TGTGCCAGCAGTTCAACAGGGTCCCCTGGGGCCAACGTCCTGACTTTC
. | TRBJ2-7 | TRBD2 | TRBV29-1 | CSVEPAGGEGEQYF | TGCAGCGTTGAACCAGCGGGAGGGGAGGGGGAGCAGTACTTC
few | TRBJ1-1 | . | TRBV7-2 | CASSYIPLRGVTEAFF | TGTGCCAGCAGCTACATCCCCCTGAGGGGGGTGACTGAAGCTTTCTTT
. | TRBJ2-7 | . | TRBV3-1 | CASSQGNGLSEQYF | TGTGCCAGCAGCCAAGGCAACGGCCTAAGCGAGCAGTACTTC
. | TRBJ2-3 | . | TRBV19 | CASSMRVADTQYF | TGTGCCAGTAGTATGAGGGTTGCAGATACGCAGTATTTT
. | TRBJ2-7 | . | TRBV20-1 | CSAYGDVYEQYF | TGCAGTGCTTATGGGGACGTCTACGAGCAGTACTTC
. | TRBJ1-2 | TRBD1 | TRBV6-6 | CASSSGQGSTYGYTF | TGTGCCAGCAGTTCCGGACAGGGATCAACCTATGGCTACACCTTC
. | TRBJ2-1 | TRBD2 | TRBV13 | CASSPALAGNNEQFF | TGTGCCAGCAGCCCGGCCCTAGCGGGGAACAATGAGCAGTTCTTC
. | TRBJ2-3 | . | TRBV29-1 | CSVAGHRGTDTQYF | TGCAGCGTGGCGGGACACAGGGGCACAGATACGCAGTATTTT
. | TRBJ2-7 | TRBD1 | TRBV28 | CASSPPGQGTSYEQYF | TGTGCCAGCAGTCCACCCGGACAGGGGACTTCCTACGAGCAGTACTTC
. | TRBJ2-7 | . | TRBV6-5 | CASRRQFEQYF | TGTGCCAGCAGACGACAGTTCGAGCAGTACTTC
few | TRBJ2-5 | . | TRBV12-3/TRBV12-4 | CASSFRVQTQYF | TGTGCCAGCAGTTTTAGGGTCCAGACCCAGTACTTC
. | TRBJ1-1 | TRBD1 | TRBV20-1 | CSARRTGGAFF | TGCAGTGCTAGAAGAACAGGGGGAGCTTTCTTT
. | TRBJ1-1 | TRBD1 | TRBV2 | CASSDGTGVEAFF | TGTGCCAGCAGTGACGGGACAGGGGTTGAAGCTTTCTTT
. | TRBJ2-1 | TRBD2 | TRBV20-1 | CSARDPGTSGKNEQFF | TGCAGTGCTAGAGATCCCGGAACTAGCGGTAAGAATGAGCAGTTCTTC
few | TRBJ2-1 | TRBD1 | TRBV9 | CASSPGTGVGEQFF | TGTGCCAGCAGCCCCGGGACAGGGGTAGGTGAGCAGTTCTTC
. | TRBJ1-5 | . | TRBV7-9 | CASSLENQPQHF | TGTGCCAGCAGCTTGGAAAATCAGCCCCAGCATTTT
few | TRBJ2-7 | TRBD1 | TRBV7-2 | CASSLTPGTGAYEQYF | TGTGCCAGCAGCTTAACTCCAGGGACAGGGGCCTACGAGCAGTACTTC
. | TRBJ1-5 | TRBD1 | TRBV12-3/TRBV12-4 | CASSAGTGGVVQPQHF | TGTGCCAGCAGTGCCGGGACAGGGGGAGTTGTTCAGCCCCAGCATTTT
few | TRBJ2-3 | . | TRBV11-2 | CASSLDWWEYRPSGTDTQYF | TGTGCCAGCAGCTTAGATTGGTGGGAATACAGGCCCTCTGGCACAGATACGCAGTATTTT
few | TRBJ2-5 | . | TRBV29-1 | CSVNLGVFQETQYF | TGCAGCGTTAACCTTGGGGTCTTCCAAGAGACCCAGTACTTC
. | TRBJ1-1 | . | TRBV10-3 | CAISERQTNTEAFF | TGTGCCATCAGTGAGCGGCAGACGAACACTGAAGCTTTCTTT
. | TRBJ2-7 | TRBD1 | TRBV28 | CASRYQGAYEQYF | TGTGCCAGCAGGTACCAGGGGGCCTACGAGCAGTACTTC
. | TRBJ1-5 | . | TRBV20-1 | CSARDWGRGNQPQHF | TGCAGTGCTAGAGATTGGGGGCGAGGCAATCAGCCCCAGCATTTT
. | TRBJ2-7 | . | TRBV7-8 | CASSLATGLPSYEQYF | TGTGCCAGCAGCTTAGCGACCGGACTACCTTCCTACGAGCAGTACTTC
once | TRBJ2-1 | . | TRBV5-1 | CASSASRDGNNEQFF | TGCGCCAGCAGCGCCAGCCGGGACGGTAACAATGAGCAGTTCTTC
. | TRBJ1-6 | . | TRBV6-1 | CASRPQGGDSPLHF | TGTGCCAGCAGGCCCCAGGGAGGTGACTCACCCCTCCACTTT
. | TRBJ1-2 | TRBD1 | TRBV27 | CASGSGTRGRSLPSGYTF | TGTGCGAGCGGCAGCGGGACCAGGGGGCGATCCCTGCCTTCGGGCTACACCTTC
few | TRBJ2-1 | . | TRBV4-1 | CASSQEDVSDEQFF | TGCGCCAGCAGCCAAGAGGACGTTTCCGATGAGCAGTTCTTC
. | TRBJ2-5 | . | TRBV7-2 | CASSLGQGIGTQYF | TGTGCCAGCAGCTTAGGGCAGGGTATCGGGACCCAGTACTTC
. | TRBJ2-5 | . | TRBV7-2 | CASSEVWETQYF | TGTGCCAGCAGCGAGGTCTGGGAGACCCAGTACTTC
. | TRBJ2-7 | . | TRBV12-3/TRBV12-4 | CASSFGQWGNNEQYF | TGTGCCAGCAGTTTTGGACAGTGGGGGAACAACGAGCAGTACTTC
few | TRBJ2-5 | TRBD1 | TRBV6-5 | CASGTWTGFRFTETQYF | TGTGCCAGCGGAACATGGACAGGTTTTAGATTTACGGAGACCCAGTACTTC
. | TRBJ2-1 | . | TRBV28 | CASSFNVVNPTRDEQFF | TGTGCCAGCAGTTTTAACGTCGTTAATCCTACACGGGATGAGCAGTTCTTC
. | TRBJ2-1 | TRBD2 | TRBV7-9 | CASSLGLAGPYNEQFF | TGTGCCAGCAGCCTCGGACTAGCGGGACCCTACAATGAGCAGTTCTTC
. | TRBJ2-3 | TRBD2 | TRBV5-1 | CASSRIAGGREDTQYF | TGCGCCAGCAGCCGTATAGCGGGGGGGAGGGAAGATACGCAGTATTTT
. | TRBJ2-1 | TRBD1 | TRBV28 | CASSLTTGTGNNEQFF | TGTGCCAGCAGTTTGACCACCGGGACAGGGAACAATGAGCAGTTCTTC
. | TRBJ2-3 | TRBD2 | TRBV20-1 | CSASGRAGTDTQYF | TGCAGTGCTAGCGGGAGGGCCGGGACAGATACGCAGTATTTT
few | TRBJ1-6 | . | TRBV9 | CASSPTLGAAVNNSPLHF | TGTGCCAGCAGCCCCACGCTGGGCGCGGCGGTCAATAATTCACCCCTCCACTTT
few | TRBJ1-1 | TRBD1 | TRBV29-1 | CSVFTGTATEAFF | TGCAGCGTTTTTACCGGGACAGCCACTGAAGCTTTCTTT
. | TRBJ1-6 | TRBD1 | TRBV29-1 | CSAEQGVGSPLHF | TGCAGCGCCGAACAGGGGGTTGGTTCACCCCTCCACTTT
. | TRBJ2-1 | . | TRBV3-1 | CASSQVSGTYNEQFF | TGTGCCAGCAGCCAAGTTAGTGGAACCTACAATGAGCAGTTCTTC
. | TRBJ1-2 | . | TRBV28 | CAISLIPQGPNYGYTF | TGTGCCATCTCTCTGATCCCCCAGGGACCTAACTATGGCTACACCTTC
. | TRBJ2-1 | . | TRBV12-3/TRBV12-4 | CASSSSWRDNEQFF | TGTGCCAGCAGCTCTTCATGGAGAGACAATGAGCAGTTCTTC